This T cell receptor (beta chain) was sequenced during a study of T cell repertoires in cytomegalovirus infection. Whole-study context: Through public TCR beta signatures, both CMV infection and matching HLA type were indicated. Study-level findings and limits: Across the ex vivo response, the dominant clonotypes were HLA-C-restricted CMV-specific TCR beta clonotypes. Cumulative public TCR beta family frequency identified carriers of CMV plus the relevant HLA.

V was shortened by 3 bases and J by 4 bases, with 12 bases between the two germline ends. This CDR3 has 15 amino acids. The germline V gene has CDR1 SEHNR and CDR2 FQNEAQ (reference sequence). TCRdb recomputed calls from the reads with MiXCR, one row per CDR3 protein. The table lists about 310,000 distinct CDR3 sequences, roughly a sixth of them singletons. This clonotype has ten or more counts. As yet, its antigen is unknown. The V gene is TRBV7-9, the J gene TRBJ1-4; D is unresolved. The source material was PBMCs. This TCR was recovered from a human donor in good health (CMV status not recorded). Some clones in this sample may be carry-over from other donors' samples. The CDR3 region is CASSFTSGDNEKLFF. DNA for the CDR3: TGTGCCAGCAGCTTTACCAGCGGGGATAATGAAAAACTGTTTTTT.